The rows below give T cell receptor beta chains drawn from one sample of a study of cytomegalovirus exposure and HLA in healthy donors. Method: immunoSEQ multiplex PCR; TCRdb's copy keeps in-frame clones and lacks some. Of roughly 180,000 clones in the sample, about four fifths were seen once. The sequencing input was PBMCs. The source is a man aged 25 to 40 in good health and CMV-seronegative. Both conserved end residues are part of each CDR3. The D gene is left open where the match is weak. Clone size is shown for a subset of rows, as once, few, many or a class of expanded clone.

.	TRBV5-1	TRBJ2-7	TRBD1	TGCGCCAGCAGCTTGGTGGACAGGGGGCCCTACGAGCAGTACTTC	CASSLVDRGPYEQYF
.	TRBV19	TRBJ1-2	TRBD1	TGTGCCAGTAGTTCCGGACAGGGACAGATTCTCTATGGCTACACCTTC	CASSSGQGQILYGYTF
few	TRBV5-1	TRBJ2-1	.	TGCGCCAGCAGCTCCAATGACGGGAGCTCCTACAATGAGCAGTTCTTC	CASSSNDGSSYNEQFF
.	TRBV5-4	TRBJ2-7	.	TGTGCCAGCAGCCCACAAGGGAGACACTACGAGCAGTACTTC	CASSPQGRHYEQYF
.	TRBV27	TRBJ1-6	.	TGTGCCAGCAGTCAACTCAATTCACCCCTCCACTTT	CASSQLNSPLHF
.	TRBV19	TRBJ1-5	.	TGTGCCAGTAGTATCGGCGGCGGAGGGCCCCAGCATTTT	CASSIGGGGPQHF
.	TRBV5-4	TRBJ2-7	TRBD1	TGTGCCAGCAGCTTGCCCGGGACAGCGGAGGAGCAGTACTTC	CASSLPGTAEEQYF
.	TRBV12-5	TRBJ2-7	TRBD1	TGTGCTAGTGGCCTGGGACAGGGTATTACCTACGAGCAGTACTTC	CASGLGQGITYEQYF
.	TRBV19	TRBJ2-6	TRBD1	TGTGCCAGCCAGGGACAGGCTTACTCTGGGGCCAACGTCCTGACTTTC	CASQGQAYSGANVLTF
.	TRBV4-2	TRBJ2-1	.	TGTGCCAGCAGCTCAACTAGGGACACCCTCTACAATGAGCAGTTCTTC	CASSSTRDTLYNEQFF
.	TRBV7-8	TRBJ2-3	TRBD1	TGTGCCAGCAGCCCGAAGGGACAGGGGGCGGCAGATACGCAGTATTTT	CASSPKGQGAADTQYF
.	TRBV6-5	TRBJ2-1	.	TGTGCCAGCAGTTACTCTGTCAGGGCCTACAATGAGCAGTTCTTC	CASSYSVRAYNEQFF
.	TRBV9	TRBJ2-6	TRBD2	TGTGCCAGCAGCCCCAGACTAGCGGGAGGCTCTGGGGCCAACGTCCTGACTTTC	CASSPRLAGGSGANVLTF
.	TRBV5-1	TRBJ1-1	TRBD1	TGCGCCAGCAGCTTGGAGCCCTCCGGGACAGGGTTCTCTTTCACTGAAGCTTTCTTT	CASSLEPSGTGFSFTEAFF
.	TRBV7-8	TRBJ2-5	TRBD2	TGTGCCAGCATCTCCCGAGGAGGGCTAGCGGGAGAAGGGGGAGAGACCCAGTACTTC	CASISRGGLAGEGGETQYF
.	TRBV9	TRBJ2-5	TRBD2	TGTGCCAGCAGCCCTCTCTTCGGGCTAGCGGGGGGGCCGTACCAAGAGACCCAGTACTTC	CASSPLFGLAGGPYQETQYF
.	TRBV2	TRBJ2-7	.	TGTGCCAGCAGTGATGGCACTAGCAGAAGTTTCGGCTACGAGCAGTACTTC	CASSDGTSRSFGYEQYF
.	TRBV6-1	TRBJ1-2	.	TGTGCCAGCAGTGAACCAGGGTGGGGCTACACCTTC	CASSEPGWGYTF
few	TRBV7-6	TRBJ2-7	.	TGTGCCAGCAGCTCTCTTTGGACTACAATATCCGAGCAGTACTTC	CASSSLWTTISEQYF
.	TRBV18	TRBJ2-3	TRBD2	TGTGCCAGCTCACAGGGACTAGCGGGAGATACGCAGTATTTT	CASSQGLAGDTQYF
.	TRBV10-3	TRBJ2-3	.	TGTGCCATCAGTGCGCAGGTAACAGATACGCAGTATTTT	CAISAQVTDTQYF
.	TRBV2	TRBJ2-1	TRBD2	TGTGCCAGCAGGACCCTAGCGGGGGGAGCGGGTGAGCAGTTCTTC	CASRTLAGGAGEQFF
.	TRBV15	TRBJ2-6	.	TGTGCCACCAGCAGACACCAAGCATCTGGGGCCAACGTCCTGACTTTC	CATSRHQASGANVLTF
.	TRBV5-4	TRBJ2-1	.	TGTGCCAGCAGCTCTACAGGTTTTTCCTACAATGAGCAGTTCTTC	CASSSTGFSYNEQFF
.	TRBV6-1	TRBJ2-3	.	TGTGCCAGCCGCGATAGCGCAATTACCGATACGCAGTATTTT	CASRDSAITDTQYF
once	TRBV18	TRBJ1-1	TRBD1	TGTGCCAGCTCACCAAAGTTAGACAGGGTAGAGACTGAAGCTTTCTTT	CASSPKLDRVETEAFF
.	TRBV6-4	TRBJ2-1	TRBD2	TGTGCCAGCAGTGACTCAGAGCGGGGGGAATACAATGAGCAGTTCTTC	CASSDSERGEYNEQFF
.	TRBV21-1	TRBJ2-5	.	TGTGCCAGCAGCAATTTAGGGGGGACAGGGTGCATGGAGACCCAGTACTTC	CASSNLGGTGCMETQYF
.	TRBV23-1	TRBJ1-4	.	TGCGCCAGCAGCCATGCAAACGGTGAAAAACTGTTTTTT	CASSHANGEKLFF
.	TRBV10-2	TRBJ1-5	.	TGCGCCAGCAGTGAGGGCGGGCGGCCCCAGCATTTT	CASSEGGRPQHF
.	TRBV6-6	TRBJ2-5	.	TGTGCCAGCAGTTTCCAGGGCATCGAGACCCAGTACTTC	CASSFQGIETQYF
.	TRBV5-1	TRBJ2-3	.	TGCGCCAGCAGCACCGACGGTGGCAGGGGAACAGATACGCAGTATTTT	CASSTDGGRGTDTQYF
.	TRBV6-5	TRBJ2-1	TRBD1	TGTGCCAGCAGTGGCCCGACAGGGGACCACAATGAGCAGTTCTTC	CASSGPTGDHNEQFF
.	TRBV9	TRBJ2-1	TRBD2	TGTGCCAGCAGCGGCCTAGCGGGAGTTGGAGAGCAGTTCTTC	CASSGLAGVGEQFF
.	TRBV27	TRBJ2-7	.	TGTGCCAGCAGTTTCACAGCCCTATCCTCCTACGAGCAGTACTTC	CASSFTALSSYEQYF
.	TRBV27	TRBJ1-2	TRBD1	TGTGCCAGCAGTCCCGGGGACAGGGGAAACTATGGCTACACCTTC	CASSPGDRGNYGYTF
.	TRBV5-1	TRBJ2-3	.	TGCGCCAGCAGGGGGGGTAGCACAGATACGCAGTATTTT	CASRGGSTDTQYF
few	TRBV12-5	TRBJ1-1	.	TGTGCTAGTGGCCCCGGACACCCGAACACTGAAGCTTTCTTT	CASGPGHPNTEAFF
.	TRBV7-6	TRBJ2-7	TRBD2	TGTGCCAGCAGCTTAGGGACTAGCGGTCTCTCCTACGAGCAGTACTTC	CASSLGTSGLSYEQYF